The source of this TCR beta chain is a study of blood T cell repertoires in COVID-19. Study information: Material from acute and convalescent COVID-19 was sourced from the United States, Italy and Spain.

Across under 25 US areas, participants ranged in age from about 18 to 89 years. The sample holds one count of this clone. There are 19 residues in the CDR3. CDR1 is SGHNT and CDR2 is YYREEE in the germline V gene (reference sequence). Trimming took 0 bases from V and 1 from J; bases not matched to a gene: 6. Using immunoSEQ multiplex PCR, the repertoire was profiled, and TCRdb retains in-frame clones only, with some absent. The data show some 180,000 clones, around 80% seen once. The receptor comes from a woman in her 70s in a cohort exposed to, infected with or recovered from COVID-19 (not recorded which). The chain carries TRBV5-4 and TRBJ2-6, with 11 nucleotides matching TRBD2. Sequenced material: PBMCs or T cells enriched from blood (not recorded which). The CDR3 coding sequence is TGTGCCAGCAGCTTGGGCCTACTAGCGGGAGTGTCTGGGGCCAACGTCCTGACTTTC. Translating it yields CASSLGLLAGVSGANVLTF.